This T cell receptor (beta chain) was identified during a study of shared clonotypes between healthy human individuals. Across the study: CD4 naive cells filled three plates per donor, CD4 memory three, CD8 naive two and CD8 memory one. General observations from the study: With four donors compared, approximately 5.5% of naive CD4 clonotypes were shared. Generally, estimated richness proved larger in naive subsets than it did in memory subsets.

Comments on this clone: Its antigen remains unknown.

A deep-level run was used for the assay. Sequencing was performed with immunoSEQ multiplex PCR; in TCRdb, only in-frame clones are kept and a portion is missing. This table holds approximately 1,000,000 clones, 75% to 80% found once. The germline V and J ends were trimmed by 4 bases and 1 base, with 14 bases remaining between them. Germline V gene lookup returns CDR1 ENHRY and CDR2 SYGVKD. This CDR3 has 16 amino acids. The TCR comes from a man aged 18 to 35 in good health. Some clones in this sample may be carry-over from other donors' samples. The material sequenced was memory CD4+ T cells from PBMCs. Subset: CD45RA-negative fraction. V and J are TRBV10-3 and TRBJ1-3; D not certain. Written as DNA, the CDR3 is TGTGCCATCAGTGTCGTCGAGTCCGGGTCTGGAAACACCATATATTTT. It encodes CAISVVESGSGNTIYF.